The 9 T cell receptor beta chains presented below share a single source sample, sequenced in a study of OX40 agonist ivuxolimab in advanced cancers. Clones were sequenced by immunoSEQ multiplex PCR, and TCRdb holds only the in-frame ones, with some missing. This sample has about 79,000 clones, with about 92% found just once. The sample in question was CD4+ or CD8+ T cells sorted from blood, obtained in a trial of the OX40 agonist ivuxolimab. The receptors come from an adult with an advanced solid tumor such as melanoma, head and neck, liver or kidney cancer.

The V call is TRBV5-1, the J call TRBJ2-3; 9 positions agree with TRBD2. With V trimmed by 4 bases and J by 3 bases, 6 bases remained unmatched. This CDR3 is built from 15 residues. The germline CDR1 and CDR2 sequences are SGHRS and YFSETQ. CDR3 residues: CASSQGLAPTDTQYF. The DNA of the CDR3 is TGCGCCAGCAGCCAGGGACTAGCCCCTACAGATACGCAGTATTTT.

Written as DNA, the CDR3 is TGTGCCAGTACTCTTAACTATGGCTACACCTTC. Its protein is CASTLNYGYTF. V and J are TRBV19 and TRBJ1-2; D not certain. CDR1 and CDR2 from the germline V gene are LNHDA and SQIVND (reference sequence). V was shortened by 7 bases and J by 1 base, with 4 bases between the two germline ends. The CDR3 is 11 amino acids.

This chain links TRBV11-1 with TRBJ1-2; D remains unclear. The germline V and J ends were trimmed by 4 bases and 3 bases, with 9 bases remaining between them. Germline V lookup: CDR1 SGHAT, CDR2 FQDESV (reference sequence). The CDR3 consists of 13 residues. The CDR3, as DNA: TGTGCCAGCAGCTCAACTAGGGACTATGGCTACACCTTC. Translating gives CASSSTRDYGYTF.

The chain links TRBV4-2 to TRBJ1-2, with D possibly TRBD1 on 6 matching bases. V lost 0 bases to trimming and J lost 4 bases, with 12 bases between them. The V gene's germline CDR1 is LGHNA and CDR2 YNFKEQ. This CDR3 comprises 15 residues. This chain's CDR3 is CASSQDITGTYGYTF. In nucleotides, the CDR3 is TGTGCCAGCAGCCAAGATATTACAGGGACCTATGGCTACACCTTC.

V is TRBV4-2 and J is TRBJ1-1; 7 bases map to TRBD1. The CDR3 has 15 residues. Germline CDR1 is LGHNA and CDR2 is YNFKEQ. The V gene end was trimmed by 4 bases and the J gene end by 2 bases; junction bases not matched to a gene: 7. The CDR3 coding sequence is TGTGCCAGCAGCCTCCGACAGGGAATCAACACTGAAGCTTTCTTT. Translating gives CASSLRQGINTEAFF.

V gene TRBV18 combines with J gene TRBJ1-2; maybe TRBD1 (5 bases). CDR1 and CDR2 (germline): KGHSH, LQKENI. This CDR3 has 15 amino acids. V shed 6 bases and J shed 1 base, with 15 bases lying between them. As DNA, the CDR3 is TGTGCCAGCTCCCCAGCGAACAGGAATAACTATGGCTACACCTTC. It codes for CASSPANRNNYGYTF.

The rearrangement joins TRBV5-1 to TRBJ2-3; D not certain. Trimming left V 2 bases short and J 4 bases short, with 8 bases between. The CDR3 covers 13 residues. Germline CDR1 is SGHRS and CDR2 is YFSETQ. CDR3 nucleotide sequence: TGCGCCAGCAGCTTATTACAGTCAGATACGCAGTATTTT. The encoded protein is CASSLLQSDTQYF.

The gene calls are TRBV13 and TRBJ2-7, with a weak D call TRBD1 (5 bases). V dropped 5 bases and J dropped 1 base, with 9 bases sitting between them. The V gene's germline CDR1 is PRHDT and CDR2 FYEKMQ (reference sequence). The CDR3 is 13 amino acids. The CDR3 loop is CASSHRISYEQYV. The CDR3 coding sequence is TGTGCCAGCAGCCACAGGATTTCCTACGAGCAGTACGTC.

The chain joins TRBV5-1 to TRBJ1-6, with no clear D. Trimming pared 4 bases from V and 2 bases from J, leaving 16 bases between. The CDR3 contains 17 residues. Germline V lookup: CDR1 SGHRS, CDR2 YFSETQ. The CDR3 coding sequence is TGCGCCAGCAGCACGGCAGGAGCACTCACCTATAATTCACCCCTCCACTTT. It is translated as CASSTAGALTYNSPLHF.